The sequence of this TCR beta chain was determined in a study of vaccination and CD4 T cells after COVID-19 (dated by TCRdb to between 2020 and 2023). For the study in its entirety: SARS-CoV-2 positivity had been established in the convalescent patients by nasal swab PCR, and mild disease was recorded in nine of these patients and severe disease in one. The spike-specific CD4+ TCR repertoire was compared before and after mRNA vaccination in approximately ten COVID-19 convalescent patients and a few infection-naive healthy vaccine recipients. As controls, cultures received a CEFX viral epitope pool (the positive control), an HIV-1 Nef peptide pool (the negative control), or no peptide at all. The convalescent cohort included six males and four females, with two Hispanic individuals, seven Caucasians, two Asians and one multiracial person. Participants got two doses of the Pfizer-BioNTech BNT162b2 vaccine (n=8) or two doses of the Moderna mRNA-1273 vaccine (n=2). Post-vaccine blood samples were taken a median of around 68 days after the second vaccine dose, with a range of roughly 13 to 250 days. For stimulating the cultures, overlapping spike peptide pools were used, derived from SARS-CoV-2 as well as from the common cold coronaviruses HCoV-NL63, HCoV-OC43 and HCoV-229E. Post-COVID blood samples from convalescent patients were collected a median of around 100 days after diagnosis, with a range of 35 to 161 days.

Overall study outcomes, separate from this receptor: Of the vaccine-specific clones in convalescent patients, 304 of 307, or nearly all, reacted only to SARS-CoV-2 spike and did not cross-react with common cold coronaviruses. In convalescent patients, a median 86.3% of post-vaccine SARS-CoV-2-reactive clones were detected only after vaccination, and vaccine-specific priming was suggested by this finding. An increase in the median number of SARS-CoV-2-reactive clonotypes from approximately 20 after infection to 38 after vaccination was observed, but the change was not found to be significant. Relatively few convalescent patients were included in the study, and early timepoints after natural infection were not analyzed.

A few counts support this clonotype. Which antigen it targets is not known. No per-base quality is available; no much larger clone lies one base away. Library creation used PCR. DNA from cultured CD4+ T cells was subjected to TCR sequencing with the Oncomine TCR Beta short-read assay at the Johns Hopkins FTIC core. The QIAamp micro DNA kit was used to extract genomic DNA from the cultured CD4+ T cells. Oncomine TCR Beta libraries from cultured CD4+ T cells were pooled with unique dual indexes and sequenced on an Illumina iSeq 100. In the authors' own workflow: Non-productive sequences were removed, and CDR3s not starting with C, not ending with F or W, or shorter than 7 amino acids were discarded. Antigen-specific clonotypes were identified using the MANAFEST web application through comparison of peptide-stimulated wells with reference and other culture wells. An FDR below 0.05, an odds ratio above 5, and a productive frequency above 0.1% in at least two of three replicate wells were required for clones to be considered positive. Cross-reactive clonotypes were defined as significantly expanded in both SARS-CoV-2 spike wells and at least one common cold coronavirus spike condition. Levenshtein distances (stringdist) and unrooted phylogenetic trees (ape) in R version 3.6.1 were used to assess CDR3 homology. TCRdb trimmed the raw reads at Q25, called clones with MiXCR and kept productive beta chains. A single entry per CDR3 protein holds the most common genes and DNA from its merged rows. These V and J calls rely on TCRdb rather than the paper's analysis. Here the sample has some 21,000 distinct CDR3 sequences; around half occur a single time. About 4% of the sample is taken by the ten largest.

What the treatment or condition label conveys for this sample: roughly 10-day PBMC culture with coronavirus spike peptide pools or control peptides (ViraFEST assay). The ViraFEST assay was used in the study, in which antigen-specific T cells were expanded with peptide pools and expanded clonotypes were subsequently identified by TCR sequencing. Positive SARS-CoV-2 PCR tests in the convalescent patients dated from March to December 2020, before Alpha, Beta and Delta variants emerged in the United States. Each well held around 2.1 million PBMCs cultured with around 9 ug/ml peptide pools in IMDM containing around 5% human AB serum and roughly 9 IU/ml IL-2. On days 3 and 7, half of the culture medium was replaced with fresh IL-2-containing medium. After ten to eleven days of culture, CD4+ T cells were isolated by negative selection using the EasySep CD4+ T cell isolation kit. PBMCs were separated from whole blood using Ficoll-Paque Plus gradient centrifugation and then either used fresh or cryopreserved at -140C. Culture conditions were generally each tested in triplicate wells.

CDR1 and CDR2, per the germline V gene (reference sequence), are DFQATT and SNEGSKA. The CDR3 measures 15 amino acids from cysteine to phenylalanine. CDR3 DNA only is kept here, 45 bases in frame from base 1. Relative to germline, V is 0 bases shorter and J is 3 bases shorter, with 12 bases between their ends. The sequencing here drew on CD4+ T cells from blood, cultured in vitro, taken before SARS-CoV-2 vaccination. This receptor chain uses TRBV20-1 and TRBJ1-5; confidence is insufficient to name the D gene. The TCR originated in a human donor who had recovered from COVID-19. This receptor has the CDR3 CSARDPRFNNQPQHF. The DNA reads as follows: TGCAGTGCTAGAGACCCACGTTTCAACAATCAGCCCCAGCATTTT.